Following are 21 T cell receptor beta chains from one sample sequenced in a study of T cell changes during pregnancy in multiple sclerosis. TCRdb's table, derived via immunoSEQ multiplex PCR, lists solely in-frame clones and lacks some. This sample has more than 90,000 clones; 80% to 95% occur once, and the top ten carry approximately 2.2%. Sequenced material: peripheral blood, taken after pregnancy. These receptors all come from a female donor with multiple sclerosis, enrolled in a pregnancy study.

This chain links TRBV18 with TRBJ2-1, with D perhaps TRBD2 (6 bases). Trimming left V 4 bases short and J 4 bases short, with 14 bases between. Germline-derived CDR1 and CDR2 are KGHSH and LQKENI. This CDR3 region has 15 residues. CDR3 DNA sequence: TGTGCCAGCTCACGTGACGGGAGAGGGTACAATGAGCAGTTCTTC. It is translated as CASSRDGRGYNEQFF.

In its sample, this clone was seen once. This chain connects TRBV7-9 to TRBJ1-5; TRBD1 matches at 10 bases. The CDR3 contains 15 residues. Germline loops: CDR1 SEHNR, CDR2 FQNEAQ (reference sequence). V lost 5 bases to trimming and J lost 6 bases; unmatched junction nucleotides: 7. The DNA of the CDR3 is TGTGCCAGCAGCCCCCCCGGGACAGGGGTTCAGCCCCAGCATTTT. It encodes CASSPPGTGVQPQHF. The whole variable domain, remainder taken from reference TRBV7-9 and TRBJ1-5, is DTGVSQNPRHKITKRGQNVTFRCDPISEHNRLYWYRQTLGQGPEFLTYFQNEAQLEKSRLLSDRFSAERPKGSFSTLEIQRTEQGDSAMYLCASSPPGTGVQPQHFGDGTRLSIL.

The rearrangement uses TRBV7-2 and TRBJ1-2; the match to TRBD1 covers 7 bases. J gave up 7 bases and V 5 bases, and 10 bases lay outside the gene matches. There are 14 residues in the CDR3. The germline gives CDR1 SGHTA, CDR2 FQGNSA. The CDR3 nucleotides are TGTGCCAGCAGCCCACACAGGGGATCCGTTGGCTACACCTTC. It is translated as CASSPHRGSVGYTF.

The rearrangement joins TRBV5-8 to TRBJ2-7; D possibly corresponds to TRBD2 (6 bases). V gave up 2 bases and J gave up 3 bases, with 15 bases separating them. CDR1 and CDR2 from the germline V gene are SGHTS and YDEGEE. The CDR3 is made up of 15 amino acids. The CDR3: CASSFYFGGNYEQYF. CDR3 coding DNA: TGTGCCAGCAGCTTTTATTTTGGGGGGAACTACGAGCAGTACTTC.

The chain recombines TRBV9 with TRBJ1-6; TRBD1 might be the D (6 bases). V was clipped by 4 bases and J by 0 bases, with 14 bases between them. The CDR3 totals 17 residues. The V gene's germline CDR1 is SGDLS and CDR2 YYNGEE. CDR3 coding DNA: TGTGCCAGCAGCCTCCAGGGGTCCAGCTCCTATAATTCACCCCTCCACTTT. It codes for CASSLQGSSSYNSPLHF.

The chain couples TRBV30 to TRBJ1-1, with D possibly TRBD1 on 6 matching bases. Germline values: CDR1 GTSNPN, CDR2 SVGIG (reference sequence). The V and J ends lost 5 bases and 4 bases respectively, with 14 bases between them. CDR3 size: 13 residues. The CDR3 sequence: CAWSYRVSTEAFF. In DNA form, the CDR3 reads TGTGCCTGGTCATACAGGGTCAGCACTGAAGCTTTCTTT.

This chain links TRBV6-1 with TRBJ1-2, with TRBD1 identical over 11 bases. Losses at the gene ends were 4 bases for V and 7 bases for J; bases not matched to a gene: 11. Germline V gives CDR1 MNHNS, CDR2 SASEGT. The CDR3 runs 16 residues. The CDR3: CASSGSTAGTGGGYTF. The CDR3 bases are TGTGCCAGCAGTGGATCGACTGCCGGGACAGGGGGTGGCTACACCTTC.

The chain is built from TRBV7-9 and TRBJ2-1; TRBD2 agrees at 15 bases. V was clipped by 3 bases and J by 6 bases; unmatched bases: 6. The CDR3 is made up of 17 amino acids. Germline V CDR1 and CDR2: SEHNR, FQNEAQ (reference sequence). DNA of the CDR3: TGTGCCAGCAGCTTTGGATGGACTAGCGGGGGGGCCAATGAGCAGTTCTTC. Translated: CASSFGWTSGGANEQFF.

V gene TRBV25-1 combines with J gene TRBJ2-2; 8 nucleotides line up with TRBD1. The V gene's germline CDR1 is MGHDK and CDR2 SYGVNS. The CDR3 is made up of 14 amino acids. V gave up 4 bases and J gave up 5 bases; unmatched junction bases: 3. Written as DNA, the CDR3 is TGTGCCAGCAGTGCCAGGGGGCTTACCGGGGAGCTGTTTTTT. It yields the protein CASSARGLTGELFF.

V and J are TRBV10-2 and TRBJ1-1; no firm D call. Per the germline V gene, CDR1 is WSHSY and CDR2 is SAAADI. The CDR3 is 13 residues long. Trimming cost V 7 bases and J 8 bases, with 17 bases left between them. CDR3 sequence: CASTFRGLHEAFF. CDR3 nucleotides: TGCGCCAGCACGTTTCGCGGGCTCCACGAAGCTTTCTTT.

The chain uses TRBV7-2 and TRBJ1-5; maybe TRBD1 (5 bases). V lost 3 bases, J lost 7 bases, and 10 bases lay in between. The CDR3 length is 13 residues. The germline CDR1 and CDR2 sequences are SGHTA and FQGNSA. CDR3: CASSFDGGQPQHF. CDR3 DNA: TGTGCCAGCAGCTTTGACGGGGGGCAGCCCCAGCATTTT.

The chain carries TRBV6-6 and TRBJ1-1, with D perhaps TRBD1 (6 bases). CDR3 length equals 14 residues. Trimming took 8 bases from V and 4 from J, leaving 17 bases between them. Germline-derived CDR1 and CDR2 are MNHNY and SVGAGI (reference sequence). Here the CDR3 reads CASAQTGKGTEAFF. The CDR3 bases are TGTGCCAGCGCTCAAACAGGGAAAGGCACTGAAGCTTTCTTT.

The chain links TRBV30 to TRBJ1-4; TRBD1 aligns across 7 bases. This CDR3 has 15 residues. V was clipped by 3 bases and J by 4 bases; unmatched bases: 8. Germline loops: CDR1 GTSNPN, CDR2 SVGIG (reference sequence). The CDR3 region has the DNA TGTGCCTGGAGGACGACAGGGTCCCTTAATGAAAAACTGTTTTTT. It encodes CAWRTTGSLNEKLFF.

V is TRBV5-6 and J is TRBJ1-6; D is undetermined. This CDR3 is built from 16 residues. Trimming removed 3 bases from V and 0 bases from J, with 10 bases in between. Germline V CDR1 and CDR2: SGHDT, YYEEEE. The CDR3 region is CASSSRVSSYNSPLHF. Written as DNA, the CDR3 is TGTGCCAGCAGCTCCCGGGTTAGCTCCTATAATTCACCCCTCCACTTT.

This clone was seen only once. This chain uses TRBV9 with TRBJ2-1; D unclear. From germline, CDR1 is SGDLS and CDR2 YYNGEE. Trimming pared 2 bases from V and 7 bases from J, leaving 4 bases between. There are 11 residues in the CDR3. For the CDR3, the DNA is TGTGCCAGCAGCGTGTCAAATGAGCAGTTCTTC. Protein sequence: CASSVSNEQFF.

This chain's CDR3 is CASSQVAGFLSGNTIYF. Here the CDR3 DNA reads TGTGCCAGCAGCCAAGTCGCAGGGTTTCTTTCTGGAAACACCATATATTTT. The chain links TRBV14 to TRBJ1-3, with a tentative D call TRBD1 (5 bases). CDR3 length: 17 amino acids. V gave up 1 base and J gave up 1 base, with 14 bases separating them. Germline V CDR1 and CDR2: SGHDN, FVKESK.

The rearrangement uses TRBV19 and TRBJ1-2, with D perhaps matching TRBD1 (6 bases). The germline CDR1 and CDR2 sequences are LNHDA and SQIVND (reference sequence). The CDR3 is 16 residues long. V lost 1 base and J 0 bases, leaving 12 bases between the germline ends. CDR3 DNA: TGTGCCAGTAGTATAGTACCAGGGGCGGCTAACTATGGCTACACCTTC. Protein product: CASSIVPGAANYGYTF.

This sequence joins TRBV6-5 and TRBJ2-7; D is undetermined. With 2 bases removed from V and 0 bases from J, the gap between germline ends came to 8 bases. The CDR3 loop spans 14 amino acids. From germline, CDR1 is MNHEY and CDR2 SVGAGI. CDR3 bases: TGTGCCAGCAGTTACAACACCTTCTCCTACGAGCAGTACTTC. As protein: CASSYNTFSYEQYF.

The gene calls are TRBV6-6 and TRBJ2-7, with 12 bases aligning to TRBD1. The CDR3 extends over 16 amino acids. V trimming: 7 bases; J trimming: 2 bases; junction bases outside the gene matches: 9. Looked up from germline, CDR1 is MNHNY and CDR2 is SVGAGI (reference sequence). This CDR3 reads CASTTGTGGSTYEQYF. The CDR3 DNA sequence: TGTGCCAGCACCACCGGGACAGGGGGCTCAACCTACGAGCAGTACTTC.

The chain carries TRBV9 and TRBJ1-1, with 7 bases aligning to TRBD1. Germline assignment: CDR1 SGDLS and CDR2 YYNGEE. The trim removed 2 bases at V and 0 bases at J, leaving 1 base unmatched. This CDR3 comprises 14 residues. The CDR3 coding sequence is TGTGCCAGCAGCGTGACAGGGATGAACACTGAAGCTTTCTTT. This sequence encodes CASSVTGMNTEAFF.

J is TRBJ2-1 and V is TRBV29-1; 12 bases line up with TRBD2. This CDR3 is 14 amino acids long. The ends lost 7 bases at V and 0 bases at J; junction bases unmatched: 1. The germline V gene has CDR1 SQVTM and CDR2 ANQGSEA. CDR3 protein: CSETSGSSYNEQFF. DNA of the CDR3: TGCAGCGAGACTAGCGGGAGCTCCTACAATGAGCAGTTCTTC.